Shown below are 17 T cell receptor beta chains from a single sample sequenced in a study of human T cells and chemical hapten exposure. TCRdb re-called the RACE reads with MiXCR, one entry per CDR3 protein. The sample records over 75,000 distinct CDR3 sequences, about 11% being singletons. Regarding time point: patch test 3, about 24 weeks after DPC sensitization. Noted treatment: therapeutic diphenylcyclopropenone sensitization with weekly scalp DPC. This specimen consisted of whole blood, obtained in connection with sensitization to the hapten diphenylcyclopropenone (DPC). These TCRs come from a woman aged 25 to 39 with alopecia areata. Some clones in this sample may be carry-over from other donors' samples.

This clonotype was picked up a small number of times. The chain recombines TRBV20-1 with TRBJ1-2, with a possible D match to TRBD1 (6 bases). This CDR3 spans 14 amino acids. With 3 bases removed from V and 1 base from J, the gap between germline ends came to 12 bases. Germline V CDR1 and CDR2: DFQATT, SNEGSKA (reference sequence). DNA for the CDR3: TGCAGTGCTAGGGGGGACAACCTTAACTATGGCTACACCTTC. Translation gives CSARGDNLNYGYTF.

This clonotype was observed a handful of times. The genes are TRBV12-2 and TRBJ1-5; the table's D call of TRBD1 was not tested on the DNA. TRBV12-2 is labeled a pseudogene. This CDR3 spans 14 amino acids. This chain's CDR3 is CASRLVQRTGPQHF. In DNA form, the CDR3 reads TGTGCAAGTCGCTTAGTTCAAAGGACAGGGCCCCAGCATTTT.

The chain couples TRBV20-1 to TRBJ2-7, with 8 positions matching TRBD2. The germline gives CDR1 DFQATT, CDR2 SNEGSKA (reference sequence). V lost 3 bases and J lost 3; bases outside the gene matches: 13. CDR3 length equals 16 residues. CDR3 protein: CSASPPRASGYYEQYF. The CDR3 DNA reads as TGCAGTGCTAGTCCCCCCAGGGCTAGCGGGTACTACGAGCAGTACTTC.

This clonotype showed up many times. In nucleotides, the CDR3 is TGTGCCAGCAGTTACGGGACAGGGGAGACCCAGTACTTC. The encoded protein is CASSYGTGETQYF. This chain joins TRBV6-5 and TRBJ2-5; 9 nucleotides align to TRBD1. Per the germline V gene, CDR1 is MNHEY and CDR2 is SVGAGI. V shed 2 bases and J 5 bases; nucleotides not matched to a gene: 0. The CDR3 has 13 residues.

This clonotype was detected only a few times. The V gene is TRBV9, the J gene TRBJ2-3; 10 bases fit TRBD2. With V trimmed by 2 bases and J by 1 base, 1 base remained unmatched. Germline V gene data show CDR1 as SGDLS and CDR2 as YYNGEE. The length of the CDR3 is 15 residues. The CDR3 bases are TGTGCCAGCAGCGTTACTAGCGGGGGCACAGATACGCAGTATTTT. Protein: CASSVTSGGTDTQYF.

This clonotype was seen a few times. The rearrangement uses TRBV5-1 and TRBJ2-1; possibly TRBD1 for D (6 bases). The CDR3 sequence is 16 residues long. V lost 1 base and J 4 bases, leaving 15 bases between the germline ends. Germline V gives CDR1 SGHRS, CDR2 YFSETQ. Here the CDR3 reads CASSLLGAEGYNEQFF. The CDR3 DNA reads TGCGCCAGCAGCTTGCTGGGGGCAGAGGGGTACAATGAGCAGTTCTTC.

This chain connects TRBV6-5 to TRBJ1-1; D remains unclear. From germline, CDR1 is MNHEY and CDR2 SVGAGI. Trimming left V 8 bases short and J 0 bases short, with 22 bases between. The CDR3 runs to 17 residues. The CDR3 coding sequence is TGTGCCAGCGGCCAGCACCAGCCGGGGAGAATGAACACTGAAGCTTTCTTT. Translating it yields CASGQHQPGRMNTEAFF.

In this sample, this clonotype turned up many times. V and J are TRBV3-1 and TRBJ1-1; D possibly corresponds to TRBD1 (6 bases). The germline gives CDR1 LGHDT, CDR2 YNNKEL (reference sequence). Trimming removed 7 bases at V and 5 bases at J, with 26 bases between. This CDR3 has 17 residues. The CDR3 bases are TGTGCCAGCACCTTAAAGTGGCGGGGGGCAAGAGGTACTGAAGCTTTCTTT. This encodes CASTLKWRGARGTEAFF.

The rearrangement links TRBV7-8 to TRBJ2-3, with D hard to call. V was cut by 3 bases and J by 2 bases, with 12 bases left in between. CDR3 length equals 15 residues. Looked up from germline, CDR1 is SGHVS and CDR2 is FQNEAQ. The CDR3 spells CASSFTGSSTDTQYF. CDR3 DNA sequence: TGTGCCAGCAGCTTCACGGGCAGTTCCACAGATACGCAGTATTTT. The full variable domain, with the rest looked up from reference TRBV7-8 and TRBJ2-3, is GAGVSQSPRYKVAKRGQDVALRCDPISGHVSLFWYQQALGQGPEFLTYFQNEAQLDKSGLPSDRFFAERPEGSVSTLKIQRTQQEDSAVYLCASSFTGSSTDTQYFGPGTRLTVL.

This clonotype was seen more than once but under ten times. The genes are TRBV28 and TRBJ1-6; no firm D call. V was shortened by 6 bases and J by 0 bases, with 9 bases between the two germline ends. Germline V CDR1 and CDR2: MDHEN, SYDVKM. The CDR3 runs 15 residues. The DNA of the CDR3 is TGTGCCAGCAGGTGGGGTAGCTCCTATAATTCACCCCTCCACTTT. Translation: CASRWGSSYNSPLHF.

This clonotype appeared many times. The rearrangement joins TRBV3-1 to TRBJ1-1; 11 bases are a match to TRBD1. Germline V lookup: CDR1 LGHDT, CDR2 YNNKEL (reference sequence). Germline trimming cut 4 bases from V and 6 bases from J; bases unmatched to any gene: 7. This CDR3 region has 15 residues. The CDR3 sequence: CASSRTGTGGSEAFF. The CDR3 DNA sequence: TGTGCCAGCAGCCGAACCGGGACAGGGGGGTCTGAAGCTTTCTTT.

In this sample, this clonotype turned up many times. The V call is TRBV3-1, the J call TRBJ1-2, with 10 bases aligning to TRBD1. Germline V gene lookup returns CDR1 LGHDT and CDR2 YNNKEL (reference sequence). There are 13 residues in the CDR3. V dropped 2 bases and J dropped 13; count of bases not matched to a gene: 7. The CDR3, as DNA: TGTGCCAGCAGCCAATGGGGACAGGGGTTGACCACCTTC. It codes for CASSQWGQGLTTF.

This clonotype came up many times. The chain employs TRBV18 and TRBJ1-5; 8 bases map to TRBD1. Germline V gene lookup returns CDR1 KGHSH and CDR2 LQKENI. V trimming: 6 bases; J trimming: 7 bases; junction bases outside the gene matches: 8. This CDR3 has 14 residues. The CDR3 coding sequence is TGTGCCAGCTCTTCCGGGACAGGCGAGCAGCCCCAGCATTTT. It encodes CASSSGTGEQPQHF.

This clonotype was counted only a few times. The chain joins TRBV28 to TRBJ2-1, with TRBD1 identical over 7 bases. V dropped 10 bases and J dropped 10; count of bases not matched to a gene: 7. The CDR3 extends over 11 amino acids. Germline V CDR1 and CDR2: MDHEN, SYDVKM. CDR3 loop: CATARGHEQFF. Here the CDR3 DNA reads TGTGCCACGGCAAGGGGGCACGAGCAGTTCTTC. The full variable domain, rest sourced from reference TRBV28 and TRBJ2-1, is DVKVTQSSRYLVKRTGEKVFLECVQDMDHENMFWYRQDPGLGLRLIYFSYDVKMKEKGDIPEGYSVSREKKERFSLILESASTNQTSMYLCATARGHEQFFGPGTRLTVL.

The chain recombines TRBV12-3 or TRBV12-4 with TRBJ1-1; D might be TRBD1 (5 bases). V lost 8 bases to trimming and J lost 3 bases, with 16 bases between them. This CDR3 is 14 amino acids long. The CDR3 coding sequence is TGTGCCAGCCGATTGGGCGGGGGGGACACTGAAGCTTTCTTT. Its protein is CASRLGGGDTEAFF.

In this sample, this clonotype turned up a few times. The V gene is TRBV5-1, the J gene TRBJ2-5, with a possible D match to TRBD2 (5 bases). The germline gives CDR1 SGHRS, CDR2 YFSETQ. V dropped 0 bases and J dropped 7 bases, with 13 bases sitting between them. The length of the CDR3 is 14 residues. The CDR3 DNA reads TGCGCCAGCAGCTTGGGCGCCAACGCGGGGACCCAGTACTTC. Translating gives CASSLGANAGTQYF.

The V call is TRBV24-1, the J call TRBJ1-2; D not resolved. Germline V gives CDR1 KGHDR, CDR2 SFDVKD. The CDR3 contains 13 residues. Trimming pared 6 bases from V and 3 bases from J, leaving 10 bases between. CDR3: CATSLEAHYGYTF. The CDR3 nucleotides are TGTGCCACCAGTCTGGAGGCCCACTATGGCTACACCTTC.